This TCR beta chain emerged from a study of T cells in Graves' hyperthyroidism and ophthalmopathy. The V gene's germline CDR1 is LGHNT and CDR2 FRNRAP. The J segment lost 7 bases and the V segment lost 3 bases, leaving 1 base of the junction unmatched. The length of the CDR3 is 13 residues. On this clonotype itself: Its matching antigen is unknown.

Study outcomes and limitations: Before onset, by a median of around six months, the model predicted ophthalmopathy.

Template material for amplifying TCR beta CDR3 regions consisted of RNA transcripts. When the TCR CDR3 underwent first-round RT-PCR, the HTBI primer set was used. TCRdb called the multiplex PCR reads again in MiXCR, with one record for every CDR3 protein. The sample includes hundreds of thousands of distinct CDR3 sequences, 18% of them seen just once. The J gene is TRBJ2-2, the V gene TRBV12-5; TRBD1 matches 8 bases. The clonotype originates from a woman in her 50s with Graves' hyperthyroidism that later progressed to Graves' ophthalmopathy. The material sequenced was blood. Written as DNA, the CDR3 is TGTGCTAGTGGTTTAGGACAGGGCGGGGAGCTGTTTTTT. Residues: CASGLGQGGELFF.